The text below deals with one T cell receptor (beta chain). This specimen belongs to a study of blood T cell repertoires in COVID-19. Study in general: Both acute and convalescent COVID-19 samples were obtained from the United States, Italy and Spain.

TCRdb keeps only in-frame clones here, not all; method: immunoSEQ multiplex PCR. The table has 80,000 to 100,000 clones, roughly 80% seen once. The clonotype comes from a man aged 65-85 years with active or convalescent COVID-19. The sample consisted of peripheral blood.

DNA for the CDR3: TGTGCCAGCAGCTTTAAAGAAAGGGGCGGTAAAAACATTCAGTACTTC. Its translation: CASSFKERGGKNIQYF. The chain carries TRBV11-2 and TRBJ2-4, with D maybe TRBD1 (5 bases). Per germline, CDR1 SGHAT and CDR2 FQNNGV. This CDR3 has 16 residues. V was shortened by 3 bases and J by 4 bases, with 16 bases between the two germline ends.